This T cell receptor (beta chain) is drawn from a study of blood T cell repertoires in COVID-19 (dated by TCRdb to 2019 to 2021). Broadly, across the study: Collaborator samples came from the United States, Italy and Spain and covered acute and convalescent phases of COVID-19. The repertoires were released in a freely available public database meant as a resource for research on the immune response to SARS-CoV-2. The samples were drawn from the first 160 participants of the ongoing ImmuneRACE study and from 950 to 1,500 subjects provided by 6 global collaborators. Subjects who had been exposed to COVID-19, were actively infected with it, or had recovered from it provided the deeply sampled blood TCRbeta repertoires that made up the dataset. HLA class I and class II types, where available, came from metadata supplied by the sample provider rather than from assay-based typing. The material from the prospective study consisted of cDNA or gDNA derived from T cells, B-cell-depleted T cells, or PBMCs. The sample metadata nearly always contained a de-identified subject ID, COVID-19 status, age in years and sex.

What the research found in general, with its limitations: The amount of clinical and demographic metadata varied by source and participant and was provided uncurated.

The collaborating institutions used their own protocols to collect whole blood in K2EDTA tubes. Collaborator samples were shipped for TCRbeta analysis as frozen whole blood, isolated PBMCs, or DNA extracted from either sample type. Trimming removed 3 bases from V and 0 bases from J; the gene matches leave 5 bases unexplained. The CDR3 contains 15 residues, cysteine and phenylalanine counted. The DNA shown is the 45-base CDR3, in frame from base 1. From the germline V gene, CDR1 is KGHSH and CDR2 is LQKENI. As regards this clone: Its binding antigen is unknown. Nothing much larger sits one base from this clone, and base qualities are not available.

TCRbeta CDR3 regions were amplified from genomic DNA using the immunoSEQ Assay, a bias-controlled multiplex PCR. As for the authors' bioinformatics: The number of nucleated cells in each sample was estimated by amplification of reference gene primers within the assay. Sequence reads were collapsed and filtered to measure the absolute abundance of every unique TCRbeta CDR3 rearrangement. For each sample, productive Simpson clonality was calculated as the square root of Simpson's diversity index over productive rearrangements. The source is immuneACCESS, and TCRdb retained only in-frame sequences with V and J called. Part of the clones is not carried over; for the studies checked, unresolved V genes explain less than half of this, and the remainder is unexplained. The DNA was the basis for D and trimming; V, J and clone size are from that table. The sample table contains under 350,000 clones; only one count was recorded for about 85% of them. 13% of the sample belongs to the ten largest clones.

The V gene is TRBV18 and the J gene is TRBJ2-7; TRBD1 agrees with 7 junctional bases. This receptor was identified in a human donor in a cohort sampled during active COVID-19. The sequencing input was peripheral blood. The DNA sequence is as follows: TGTGCCAGCTCACCCGGGACAGCCTCCTCCTACGAGCAGTACTTC. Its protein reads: CASSPGTASSYEQYF.